Listed here are 5 T cell receptor beta chains from one sample, sequenced in a study of identical twins. A single record per CDR3 protein comes from TCRdb applying MiXCR to the 5' RACE reads. The table lists roughly 1.6 million distinct CDR3 sequences, about 30% of them singletons. What was sequenced was cord blood. The receptors were gathered from a newborn girl in good health.

This clonotype was recorded a few times. This rearrangement joins TRBV20-1 to TRBJ2-1; D perhaps matches TRBD2 (6 bases). Trimming shortened V by 0 bases and J by 9 bases, and 18 bases separated the two germline ends. Germline lookup yields CDR1 DFQATT and CDR2 SNEGSKA (reference sequence). This CDR3 is 15 amino acids long. CDR3 nucleotides: TGCAGTGCTAGAGACGGGACTTCATCCTACGGTGAGCAGTTCTTC. As protein: CSARDGTSSYGEQFF.

The V call is TRBV27, the J call TRBJ2-5, with 11 bases identical to TRBD1. There are 18 residues in the CDR3. Germline loops: CDR1 MNHEY, CDR2 SMNVEV (reference sequence). V trimming: 1 base; J trimming: 2 bases; junction bases outside the gene matches: 9. CDR3 nucleotide sequence: TGTGCCAGCAGTTTATTTCCCGGGGACAGGGGGTCTCAAGAGACCCAGTACTTC. This translates into CASSLFPGDRGSQETQYF.

V is TRBV5-5 and J is TRBJ1-2, with TRBD1 matching over 8 bases. The CDR3 loop spans 16 amino acids. Trimming removed 0 bases from V and 2 bases from J; junction bases left unmatched: 6. Germline V gene data show CDR1 as SGHKS and CDR2 as YYEKEE (reference sequence). CDR3 residues: CASSLGTGNGNYGYTF. As DNA, the CDR3 is TGTGCCAGCAGCTTGGGGACAGGGAATGGAAACTATGGCTACACCTTC.

The rearrangement uses TRBV12-3 or TRBV12-4 and TRBJ2-1; D might be TRBD2 (5 bases). CDR3 length: 12 amino acids. The V end was cut by 6 bases, the J end by 10 bases, with 13 bases between. The CDR3 region is CASSFTGSEQFF. CDR3 nucleotide sequence: TGTGCCAGCAGCTTCACGGGGTCGGAGCAGTTCTTC.

On this clonotype: Given a much more abundant clone one base away, this may be a read error. The chain has TRBV12-5 and TRBJ2-1; 11 positions match TRBD2. Per germline, CDR1 LGHNT and CDR2 FRNRAP. The CDR3 is 15 amino acids. The CDR3 bases are TGTGCTAGTGGTTTTAGCGGGGGGGCTTACAATGTGCAGTTCTTC. It yields the protein CASGFSGGAYNVQFF.